These 16 T cell receptor beta chains were all obtained from the same sample, sequenced in a study. TCRdb reprocessed the 5' RACE reads via MiXCR and lists one record per CDR3 protein. The table includes approximately 53,000 distinct CDR3 sequences, about 28% detected once. Sample: tumor-infiltrating memory CD4+ T cells sorted from the breast tumor. This sample's subset: memory CD4+ T cells, CD4+CD45RO+CD25-. These receptor sequences come from a female donor with breast cancer.

About this clonotype itself: One junction end does not reproduce the germline sequence, and a read error may be involved. The chain has TRBV5-1 and TRBJ2-5; D possibly corresponds to TRBD1 (6 bases). Per the germline V gene, CDR1 is SGHRS and CDR2 is YFSETQ. The CDR3 spans 15 residues. The CDR3 DNA is TGCGCCAGCAGCACCGATGGACAGCCCGCAGAGCCCCAGTACTTC. It codes for CASSTDGQPAEPQYF.

The chain combines TRBV19 with TRBJ2-1, with D maybe TRBD2 (6 bases). CDR1 LNHDA and CDR2 SQIVND come from the germline V gene (reference sequence). Trimming removed 4 bases at V and 4 bases at J, with 11 bases between. The CDR3 is 14 amino acids. CDR3 amino acids: CASSRDFRYNEQFF. CDR3 nucleotides: TGTGCCAGTAGTAGGGACTTTCGGTACAATGAGCAGTTCTTC.

This clonotype was detected a few times. This chain connects TRBV28 to TRBJ2-7; D call uncertain. This CDR3 is built from 13 residues. Germline V CDR1 and CDR2: MDHEN, SYDVKM. Trimming pared 6 bases from V and 2 bases from J, leaving 11 bases between. The CDR3 region has the DNA TGTGCCAGCAGCCCGGGCGTCGCCTACGAGCAGTACTTC. It yields the protein CASSPGVAYEQYF.

V usage is TRBV28 and J usage is TRBJ1-2; tentative D call: TRBD1 (6 bases). CDR3 length: 14 residues. Per germline, CDR1 MDHEN and CDR2 SYDVKM. V was shortened by 6 bases and J by 5 bases, with 16 bases between the two germline ends. CDR3 loop: CASRTGQNSYGYTF. CDR3 nucleotides: TGTGCCAGCAGAACTGGACAGAACTCGTATGGCTACACCTTC.

CDR3 region: CATSAAGANTEAFF. CDR3 DNA: TGTGCCACCAGTGCGGCCGGGGCTAACACTGAAGCTTTCTTT. This chain joins TRBV24-1 and TRBJ1-1; TRBD1 is a possible D gene (5 bases). The CDR3 length is 14 residues. The germline V and J ends were trimmed by 5 bases and 2 bases, with 11 bases remaining between them. Germline assignment: CDR1 KGHDR and CDR2 SFDVKD.

The sample holds many counts of this clonotype. The chain carries TRBV5-1 and TRBJ2-7; TRBD1 might be the D (5 bases). V was cut by 2 bases and J by 3 bases, with 9 bases left in between. Germline CDR1 reads SGHRS; CDR2 reads YFSETQ. CDR3 length: 13 residues. As DNA, the CDR3 is TGCGCCAGCAGCTTACAGGCCGGCTACGAGCAGTACTTC. It specifies CASSLQAGYEQYF.

The chain joins TRBV20-1 to TRBJ1-2; 8 bases agree with TRBD1. From germline, CDR1 is DFQATT and CDR2 SNEGSKA (reference sequence). With 5 bases clipped from V and 4 bases from J, the junction kept 12 bases outside the gene matches. The CDR3 loop spans 15 amino acids. In DNA, the CDR3 is TGCAGTGCTGGACAGGGCTCTACGGCAGGCTATGGCTACACCTTC. This sequence encodes CSAGQGSTAGYGYTF.

This chain links TRBV6-5 with TRBJ1-1; possibly TRBD1 for D (5 bases). CDR3 length equals 15 residues. Germline CDR1 MNHEY, CDR2 SVGAGI. Trimming took off 5 bases at V and 4 bases at J, with 17 bases between the two ends. The CDR3 sequence: CASSNPHGGSTEAFF. As DNA, the CDR3 is TGTGCCAGCAGTAACCCTCACGGGGGGAGCACTGAAGCTTTCTTT.

The sample holds a few counts of this clonotype. The rearrangement joins TRBV2 to TRBJ2-1; the match to TRBD2 covers 9 bases. This CDR3 is 15 amino acids long. The ends lost 5 bases at V and 7 bases at J; junction bases unmatched: 9. Germline CDR1 is SNHLY and CDR2 is FYNNEI. CDR3 sequence: CASSPSGLAGNEQFF. The CDR3 bases are TGTGCCAGCAGTCCGTCGGGGCTAGCGGGGAATGAGCAGTTCTTC.

V usage is TRBV9 and J usage is TRBJ2-7; 9 bases match TRBD1. Germline V gene lookup returns CDR1 SGDLS and CDR2 YYNGEE. The CDR3 has 14 residues. The ends lost 4 bases at V and 3 bases at J; junction bases unmatched: 5. CDR3 nucleotides: TGTGCCAGCAGCCTGACGGGACAGGGCTACGAGCAGTACTTC. Amino acid sequence: CASSLTGQGYEQYF.

V gene TRBV21-1 combines with J gene TRBJ2-1; the DNA was not used to check the table's D call, TRBD2. TRBV21-1 has pseudogene status. The length of the CDR3 is 21 residues. Here the CDR3 reads CASSNPSITLRLAGSYNEQFF. CDR3 nucleotide sequence: TGTGCCAGCAGCAATCCATCTATCACTCTTAGACTAGCGGGTTCCTACAATGAGCAGTTCTTC.

This chain joins TRBV20-1 and TRBJ2-3; perhaps TRBD1 as D (5 bases). The V end was cut by 3 bases, the J end by 6 bases, with 16 bases between. The germline V gene encodes CDR1 DFQATT and CDR2 SNEGSKA (reference sequence). CDR3 size: 14 residues. CDR3 loop: CSASRATTYDTQYF. The DNA for the CDR3 is TGCAGTGCTAGCAGGGCTACTACGTACGATACGCAGTATTTT.

This sequence joins TRBV29-1 and TRBJ1-1, with TRBD1 matching 10 bases. The CDR3 runs 12 residues. The germline V gene has CDR1 SQVTM and CDR2 ANQGSEA. J gave up 8 bases and V 4 bases, and 4 bases lay outside the gene matches. This CDR3 is CSVGRQGAEAFF. In DNA, the CDR3 is TGCAGCGTTGGGAGACAGGGGGCGGAAGCTTTCTTT.

There are a few counts of this clonotype. The chain joins TRBV20-1 to TRBJ1-1; TRBD1 might be the D (6 bases). This CDR3 has 12 residues. Deletions cut 4 bases from V and 3 bases from J, with 9 bases between. Germline V gene data show CDR1 as DFQATT and CDR2 as SNEGSKA (reference sequence). CDR3 loop: CSAKGGYTEAFF. CDR3 DNA sequence: TGCAGTGCTAAGGGGGGTTACACTGAAGCTTTCTTT.

The CDR3 here is CASRELSGANVLTF. In nucleotides, the CDR3 is TGCGCCAGCAGAGAACTCTCTGGGGCCAACGTCCTGACTTTC. The V and J genes are TRBV5-1 and TRBJ2-6; no definite D call. Germline V gene data show CDR1 as SGHRS and CDR2 as YFSETQ. The CDR3 is 14 residues long. Trimming pared 5 bases from V and 0 bases from J, leaving 6 bases between.

This clonotype appeared a few times. The CDR3 DNA sequence: TGCGCCAGCAGCTTGGACACTAACTATGGCTACACCTTC. Amino acid sequence: CASSLDTNYGYTF. V gene TRBV5-1 combines with J gene TRBJ1-2; no reliable D call. The CDR3 totals 13 residues. Germline V CDR1 and CDR2: SGHRS, YFSETQ. V gave up 0 bases and J gave up 0 bases, with 3 bases separating them.